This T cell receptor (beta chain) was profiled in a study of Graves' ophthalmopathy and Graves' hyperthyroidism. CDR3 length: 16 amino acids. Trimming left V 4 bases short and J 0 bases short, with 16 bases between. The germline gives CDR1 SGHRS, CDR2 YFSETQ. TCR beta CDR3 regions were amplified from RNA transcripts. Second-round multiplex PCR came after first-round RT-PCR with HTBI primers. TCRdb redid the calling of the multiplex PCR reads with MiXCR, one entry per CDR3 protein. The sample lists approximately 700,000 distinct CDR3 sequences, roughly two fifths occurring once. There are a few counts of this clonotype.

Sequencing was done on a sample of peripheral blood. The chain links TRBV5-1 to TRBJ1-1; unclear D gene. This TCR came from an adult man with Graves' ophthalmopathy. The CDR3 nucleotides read TGCGCCAGCAGCAAATCCCCCCAGAGAATGAACACTGAAGCTTTCTTT. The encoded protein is CASSKSPQRMNTEAFF.